This TCR beta chain stems from a study of OX40 agonist ivuxolimab in advanced cancers. The overall study: Treatment of patients was with ivuxolimab, an agonistic anti-OX40 (CD134) antibody. General study results and limits: By week 6 at 0.1 to 3.0 mg/kg, blood CD4+ and CD8+ T cells had expanded clonally. In CD8+ T cells, expanded clones were on average more numerous than in CD4+.

As regards this clone: Its antigen is undetermined.

Profiled with immunoSEQ multiplex PCR; TCRdb holds only in-frame clones, not every one. The sample shows tens of thousands of clones, roughly 78% of them seen only once. In germline, CDR1 is MGHRA, CDR2 YSYEKL. The CDR3 sequence is 15 residues long. The germline V and J ends were trimmed by 4 bases and 0 bases, with 13 bases remaining between them. Sample: CD4+ or CD8+ T cells sorted from blood, taken in a trial of the OX40 agonist ivuxolimab. The source is an adult with an advanced solid tumor such as melanoma, head and neck, liver or kidney cancer. The chain carries TRBV4-1 and TRBJ2-7, with unresolved D. The CDR3 nucleotides read TGCGCCAGCAGCCCAAAAGGACCTAGCTCCTACGAGCAGTACTTC. Translation: CASSPKGPSSYEQYF.